Listed here are 15 T cell receptor beta chains from one sample, sequenced in a study of PD-L1 blockade in urothelial cancer. Noted time point: peripheral blood 6 weeks after treatment start. Produced via immunoSEQ multiplex PCR; TCRdb's table is partial and in-frame only. The sample comprises about 50,000 clones, 88% of which are singletons, and roughly 2.5% rests with the top ten. This sample comprised PBMCs, obtained around atezolizumab (anti-PD-L1) treatment. The receptors were sampled from a man aged 55 to 70 with urothelial cancer.

The V gene is TRBV18, the J gene TRBJ1-2; D ambiguous. The ends were cut back, 0 bases at V and 9 bases at J, with 8 bases in the middle. The CDR3 contains 12 residues. CDR1 and CDR2 (germline): KGHSH, LQKENI. The CDR3 sequence: CASSPPEKSYTF. The CDR3 nucleotides are TGTGCCAGCTCACCACCAGAGAAGAGCTACACCTTC.

The chain combines TRBV9 with TRBJ2-5; a weak D match, TRBD1 (6 bases). The J call may not be correct, given that the DNA end is closer to TRBJ2-7. The CDR3 is made up of 15 amino acids. CDR1 SGDLS and CDR2 YYNGEE come from the germline V gene. CDR3 sequence: CASSVAPGQGDEQYF. In DNA form, the CDR3 reads TGTGCCAGCAGCGTAGCCCCGGGACAAGGAGACGAGCAGTACTTC.

The chain carries TRBV6-6 and TRBJ1-2; 7 bases agree with TRBD1. This CDR3 is 16 amino acids long. Trimming took 2 bases from V and 1 from J; bases not matched to a gene: 7. Germline V gene lookup returns CDR1 MNHNY and CDR2 SVGAGI (reference sequence). This CDR3 is CASSYDRQGINYGYTF. Written as DNA, the CDR3 is TGTGCCAGCAGTTACGACAGACAGGGCATTAACTATGGCTACACCTTC.

V is TRBV28 and J is TRBJ2-3; tentative D call: TRBD2 (6 bases). CDR1 and CDR2 (germline): MDHEN, SYDVKM. The CDR3 totals 14 residues. Trimming stripped 7 bases from V and 5 bases from J, with 16 bases between. CDR3: CASKAGRYRDTQYF. The CDR3 nucleotides are TGTGCCAGCAAAGCGGGTAGATACAGAGATACGCAGTATTTT.

This clone was counted a few times. V gene TRBV18 combines with J gene TRBJ2-1, with D possibly matching TRBD1 (7 bases). The CDR3 covers 16 residues. Germline V gene lookup returns CDR1 KGHSH and CDR2 LQKENI. Trimming pared 0 bases from V and 9 bases from J, leaving 18 bases between. The CDR3 sequence is CASSPPNRGGNGEQFF. The CDR3, as DNA: TGTGCCAGCTCACCACCGAACAGGGGAGGTAATGGTGAGCAGTTCTTC. The variable domain in full, completed from reference TRBV18 and TRBJ2-1, reads NAGVMQNPRHLVRRRGQEARLRCSPMKGHSHVYWYRQLPEEGLKFMVYLQKENIIDESGMPKERFSAEFPKEGPSILRIQQVVRGDSAAYFCASSPPNRGGNGEQFFGPGTRLTVL.

J is TRBJ2-1 and V is TRBV9, with unresolved D. Per the germline V gene, CDR1 is SGDLS and CDR2 is YYNGEE. V shed 2 bases and J shed 1 base, with 4 bases lying between them. This CDR3 has 13 residues. This chain's CDR3 is CASSVQSYNEQFF. Here the CDR3 DNA reads TGTGCCAGCAGCGTCCAGTCCTACAATGAGCAGTTCTTC.

This sequence joins TRBV7-2 and TRBJ1-5; 7 nucleotides agree with TRBD1. Germline CDR1 is SGHTA and CDR2 is FQGNSA. Losses at the gene ends were 5 bases for V and 7 bases for J; bases not matched to a gene: 8. This CDR3 is built from 14 residues. As DNA, the CDR3 is TGTGCCAGCAGCCAACAGGGGCTTGGGCAGCCCCAGCATTTT. It yields the protein CASSQQGLGQPQHF.

The chain uses TRBV7-9 and TRBJ2-3, with TRBD1 matching 9 bases. Looked up from germline, CDR1 is SEHNR and CDR2 is FQNEAQ (reference sequence). V lost 5 bases, J lost 2 bases, and 11 bases stayed unmatched. The CDR3 is made up of 17 amino acids. CDR3 in DNA: TGTGCCAGCAGCCCCTACTACGGGACAGGGCACACAGATACGCAGTATTTT. Protein sequence: CASSPYYGTGHTDTQYF.

The rearrangement uses TRBV9 and TRBJ2-5; the D gene is possibly TRBD1 (6 bases). Trimming removed 0 bases at V and 10 bases at J, with 16 bases between. Germline CDR1 SGDLS, CDR2 YYNGEE. The length of the CDR3 is 14 residues. The CDR3 DNA reads as TGTGCCAGCAGCGTAGATTTCAGGGAAGGGGGCCAGTACTTC. Protein sequence: CASSVDFREGGQYF.

The chain employs TRBV10-1 and TRBJ1-2; maybe TRBD1 (5 bases). Germline CDR1 is WNHNN and CDR2 is SYGVQD (reference sequence). With 6 bases removed from V and 7 bases from J, the gap between germline ends came to 24 bases. This CDR3 is built from 16 residues. CDR3 amino acids: CASSQGKPPSFGGYTF. The DNA for the CDR3 is TGCGCCAGCAGCCAGGGCAAGCCCCCAAGTTTTGGTGGCTACACCTTC.

V and J are TRBV12-5 and TRBJ2-7; 8 bases map to TRBD1. Germline loops: CDR1 LGHNT, CDR2 FRNRAP. J gave up 3 bases and V 7 bases, and 8 bases lay outside the gene matches. The CDR3 is 14 amino acids. The CDR3 nucleotides are TGTGCTAGTGCCCTGACCGGGACAGGCTACGAGCAGTACTTC. This codes for CASALTGTGYEQYF.

The rearrangement links TRBV7-8 to TRBJ2-7; 10 bases fit TRBD2. CDR3 length: 16 amino acids. The junction had 12 bases not matched to a gene; V was cut back by 5 bases and J by 5 bases. Germline assignment: CDR1 SGHVS and CDR2 FQNEAQ. Here the CDR3 DNA reads TGTGCCAGCAGCCCCAGAGCGGGAGGGGCGTGGGACGAGCAGTACTTC. Its protein is CASSPRAGGAWDEQYF.

The genes are TRBV6-5 and TRBJ2-7, with D perhaps matching TRBD1 (6 bases). This CDR3 has 13 residues. The V and J ends lost 4 bases and 3 bases respectively, with 10 bases between them. CDR1 and CDR2 from the germline V gene are MNHEY and SVGAGI. CDR3 DNA: TGTGCCAGCAGTTCCACGGACAGCTACGAGCAGTACTTC. Protein: CASSSTDSYEQYF.

V usage is TRBV5-6 and J usage is TRBJ2-3, with 7 bases fitting TRBD2. The junction had 11 bases not matched to a gene; V was cut back by 0 bases and J by 7 bases. The CDR3 has 16 residues. Germline CDR1 SGHDT, CDR2 YYEEEE. The CDR3 sequence is CASSLAPGGGGNTQYF. CDR3 in DNA: TGTGCCAGCAGCTTGGCCCCCGGCGGGGGAGGGAATACGCAGTATTTT.

The V call is TRBV2, the J call TRBJ2-3; the D is unclear. The CDR3 consists of 14 residues. Trimming stripped 3 bases from V and 4 bases from J, with 11 bases between. Per the germline V gene, CDR1 is SNHLY and CDR2 is FYNNEI. CDR3: CASSDGAVPDTQYF. The CDR3 region has the DNA TGTGCCAGCAGTGATGGAGCCGTGCCAGATACGCAGTATTTT.